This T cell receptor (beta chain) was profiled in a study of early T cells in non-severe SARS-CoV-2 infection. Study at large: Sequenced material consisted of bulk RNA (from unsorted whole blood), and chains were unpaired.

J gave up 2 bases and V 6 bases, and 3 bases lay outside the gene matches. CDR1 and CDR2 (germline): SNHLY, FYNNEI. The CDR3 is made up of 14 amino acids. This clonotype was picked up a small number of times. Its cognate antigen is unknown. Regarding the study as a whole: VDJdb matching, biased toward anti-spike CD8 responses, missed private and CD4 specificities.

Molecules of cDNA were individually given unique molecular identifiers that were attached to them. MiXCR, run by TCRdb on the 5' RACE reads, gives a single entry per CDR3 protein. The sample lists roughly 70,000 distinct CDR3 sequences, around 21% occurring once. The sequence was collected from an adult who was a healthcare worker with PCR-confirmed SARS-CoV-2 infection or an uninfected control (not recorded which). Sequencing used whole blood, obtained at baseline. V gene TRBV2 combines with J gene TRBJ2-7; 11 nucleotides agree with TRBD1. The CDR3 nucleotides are TGTGCCAGCAGAGGGACAGGGGGGACCTACGAGCAGTACTTC. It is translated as CASRGTGGTYEQYF.